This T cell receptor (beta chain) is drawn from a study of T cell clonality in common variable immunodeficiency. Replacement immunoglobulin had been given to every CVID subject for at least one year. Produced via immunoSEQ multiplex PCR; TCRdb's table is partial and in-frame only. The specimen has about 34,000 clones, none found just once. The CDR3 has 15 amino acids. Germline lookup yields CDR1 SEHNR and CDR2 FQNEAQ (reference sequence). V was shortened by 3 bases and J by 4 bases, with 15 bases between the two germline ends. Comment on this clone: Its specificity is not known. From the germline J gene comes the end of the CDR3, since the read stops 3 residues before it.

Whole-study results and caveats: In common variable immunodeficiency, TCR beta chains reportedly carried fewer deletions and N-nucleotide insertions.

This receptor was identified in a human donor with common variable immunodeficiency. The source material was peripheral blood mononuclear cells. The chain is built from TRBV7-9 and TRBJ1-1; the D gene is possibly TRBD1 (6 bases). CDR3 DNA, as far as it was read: TGTGCCAGCAGCTTGATAGGGGGTATCGGCACTGAA. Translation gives CASSLIGGIGTE. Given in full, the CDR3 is CASSLIGGIGTEAFF.